The 18 T cell receptor beta chains given below trace back to one sample, sequenced in a study of blood T cell repertoires in COVID-19. Using immunoSEQ multiplex PCR, the repertoire was profiled, and TCRdb retains in-frame clones only, with some absent. The sample holds approximately 330,000 clones, roughly 90% seen once. The sample was peripheral blood. The receptors here all came from a man younger than 40 with COVID-19, enrolled during active disease.

The gene calls are TRBV5-8 and TRBJ1-4, with D perhaps matching TRBD1 (5 bases). V lost 2 bases, J lost 0 bases, and 11 bases lay in between. The CDR3 runs 16 residues. Per the germline V gene, CDR1 is SGHTS and CDR2 is YDEGEE. The CDR3 nucleotides read TGTGCCAGCAGCTTTGGTTGGGGGGCAACTAATGAAAAACTGTTTTTT. It is translated as CASSFGWGATNEKLFF.

The chain links TRBV2 to TRBJ1-4, with D perhaps matching TRBD1 (5 bases). The V gene's germline CDR1 is SNHLY and CDR2 FYNNEI. Trimming left V 4 bases short and J 8 bases short, with 14 bases between. This CDR3 is built from 14 residues. The CDR3 is CASSVFDSREKLFF. As DNA, the CDR3 is TGTGCCAGCAGTGTTTTCGACAGTCGAGAAAAACTGTTTTTT. The whole variable domain, remainder taken from reference TRBV2 and TRBJ1-4, is EPEVTQTPSHQVTQMGQEVILRCVPISNHLYFYWYRQILGQKVEFLVSFYNNEISEKSEIFDDQFSVERPDGSNFTLKIRSTKLEDSAMYFCASSVFDSREKLFFGSGTQLSVL.

This chain uses TRBV28 with TRBJ2-7, with 15 bases fitting TRBD2. The CDR3 is made up of 16 amino acids. The V and J ends lost 2 bases and 9 bases, in that order; junction bases with no gene match: 8. CDR1 and CDR2 from the germline V gene are MDHEN and SYDVKM. The CDR3 sequence is CASSLTARGLAGGQYF. CDR3 coding DNA: TGTGCCAGCAGTTTAACCGCAAGGGGACTAGCGGGGGGGCAGTACTTC.

This chain uses TRBV11-2 with TRBJ2-7; 10 nucleotides line up with TRBD1. From germline, CDR1 is SGHAT and CDR2 FQNNGV. Trimming took 5 bases from V and 2 from J; bases not matched to a gene: 6. This CDR3 is 15 amino acids long. CDR3 sequence reads: CASSPRDRGPYEQYF. For the CDR3, the DNA is TGTGCCAGCAGCCCCCGGGACAGGGGACCCTACGAGCAGTACTTC.

The chain recombines TRBV7-3 with TRBJ2-5; TRBD1 matches at 7 bases. The V and J ends lost 9 bases and 2 bases, in that order; junction bases with no gene match: 9. The CDR3 totals 14 residues. CDR1 SGHTA and CDR2 FQGTGA come from the germline V gene. CDR3 sequence (DNA): TGTGCCAGTTCCCTAGGGGGCAGTCAAGAGACCCAGTACTTC. It specifies CASSLGGSQETQYF.

This chain joins TRBV7-9 and TRBJ2-5; TRBD2 aligns across 14 bases. Germline trimming cut 4 bases from V and 4 bases from J; bases unmatched to any gene: 8. CDR3 length: 17 amino acids. Looked up from germline, CDR1 is SEHNR and CDR2 is FQNEAQ (reference sequence). The CDR3 DNA is TGTGCCAGCAGCTCCGCCGGGACTAGCGGGAGAGGAGAGACCCAGTACTTC. As protein: CASSSAGTSGRGETQYF.

The V gene is TRBV6-2 or TRBV6-3, the J gene TRBJ1-1, with TRBD1 matching 7 bases. The ends lost 2 bases at V and 2 bases at J; junction bases unmatched: 2. The CDR3 covers 14 residues. Germline V gene data show CDR1 as MNHEY and CDR2 as SVGEGT. The chain's CDR3 is CASSYAGGNTEAFF. In DNA form, the CDR3 reads TGTGCCAGCAGTTACGCAGGGGGAAACACTGAAGCTTTCTTT.

This clone has just a few counts. A junction end diverges from the germline sequence, so it may reflect a read error. This chain joins TRBV4-1 and TRBJ1-4, with D perhaps TRBD1 (5 bases). The germline CDR1 and CDR2 sequences are MGHRA and YSYEKL. The CDR3 runs to 14 residues. The CDR3 DNA is TGCGCCAGCAGCCTAGGACCCGGGAGTTCGGAGGGGCTATTT. It specifies CASSLGPGSSEGLF.

The genes are TRBV7-2 and TRBJ2-5; 8 positions match TRBD1. CDR1 and CDR2 (germline): SGHTA, FQGNSA. The CDR3 length is 13 residues. J lost 3 bases, V lost 4 bases, and 1 base had no gene match. CDR3 bases: TGTGCCAGCAGCTGGGACAGGAAAGAGACCCAGTACTTC. This codes for CASSWDRKETQYF.

This rearrangement joins TRBV27 to TRBJ2-2; 9 positions match TRBD2. Losses at the gene ends were 3 bases for V and 9 bases for J; bases not matched to a gene: 5. Germline-derived CDR1 and CDR2 are MNHEY and SMNVEV (reference sequence). The CDR3 length is 14 residues. The CDR3 here is CASSLALAGWELFF. The DNA of the CDR3 is TGTGCCAGCAGTTTGGCGCTAGCGGGATGGGAGCTGTTTTTT.

The chain has TRBV5-5 and TRBJ1-2; 8 bases align to TRBD1. CDR3 length equals 16 residues. The germline CDR1 and CDR2 sequences are SGHKS and YYEKEE (reference sequence). Trimming took 3 bases from V and 3 from J; bases not matched to a gene: 10. CDR3 sequence reads: CASSSPGQEVHYGYTF. CDR3 coding DNA: TGTGCCAGCAGCTCGCCGGGACAGGAAGTACACTATGGCTACACCTTC. The full variable domain, its missing parts supplied by reference TRBV5-5 and TRBJ1-2, is DAGVTQSPTHLIKTRGQQVTLRCSPISGHKSVSWYQQVLGQGPQFIFQYYEKEERGRGNFPDRFSARQFPNYSSELNVNALLLGDSALYLCASSSPGQEVHYGYTFGSGTRLTVV.

This clone was counted only a few times. The CDR3 sequence is CASSYSIREGQIDEQFF. CDR3 in DNA: TGTGCCAGCAGTTACTCGATCCGGGAGGGCCAGATTGATGAGCAGTTCTTC. The chain links TRBV6-2 or TRBV6-3 to TRBJ2-1; 8 bases line up with TRBD2. The CDR3 contains 17 residues. J gave up 8 bases and V 0 bases, and 12 bases lay outside the gene matches. The V gene's germline CDR1 is MNHEY and CDR2 SVGEGT.

The gene calls are TRBV30 and TRBJ1-1; perhaps TRBD1 as D (5 bases). CDR3 length equals 14 residues. Germline CDR1 is GTSNPN and CDR2 is SVGIG (reference sequence). Trimming stripped 0 bases from V and 0 bases from J, with 8 bases between. The CDR3 sequence is CAWSVGVMNTEAFF. In nucleotides, the CDR3 is TGTGCCTGGAGTGTAGGGGTTATGAACACTGAAGCTTTCTTT.

The rearrangement uses TRBV18 and TRBJ1-2, with D possibly matching TRBD1 (6 bases). V lost 0 bases to trimming and J lost 2 bases, with 10 bases between them. The CDR3 sequence is 15 residues long. Germline loops: CDR1 KGHSH, CDR2 LQKENI. CDR3: CASSPPEGHNYGYTF. CDR3 sequence (DNA): TGTGCCAGCTCACCACCCGAGGGACACAACTATGGCTACACCTTC. Filled out from reference TRBV18 and TRBJ1-2, the complete variable domain reads NAGVMQNPRHLVRRRGQEARLRCSPMKGHSHVYWYRQLPEEGLKFMVYLQKENIIDESGMPKERFSAEFPKEGPSILRIQQVVRGDSAAYFCASSPPEGHNYGYTFGSGTRLTVV.

Notes on this clone: Other nucleotide sequences in the sample specify the same CDR3. The V and J genes are TRBV19 and TRBJ1-5; D remains ambiguous. Germline V gene lookup returns CDR1 LNHDA and CDR2 SQIVND (reference sequence). The CDR3 has 13 residues. The ends were cut back, 3 bases at V and 6 bases at J, with 9 bases in the middle. CDR3 in DNA: TGTGCCAGTAGTATGGGAGGGATTCAGCCCCAGCATTTT. Its translation: CASSMGGIQPQHF.

The chain combines TRBV3-1 (or the pseudogene TRBV3-2) with TRBJ2-7, with D perhaps matching TRBD2 (7 bases). Germline lookup yields CDR1 LGHDT and CDR2 YNNKEL (reference sequence). This CDR3 spans 14 amino acids. The germline V and J ends were trimmed by 2 bases and 6 bases, with 14 bases remaining between them. As DNA, the CDR3 is TGTGCCAGCAGCCAACGGGGGGCTAAGGGCGAGCAGTACTTC. Translation: CASSQRGAKGEQYF.

This clone has just one count. The DNA for the CDR3 is TGCAGCGTAAGACAGGGAGAGTGGGAGCAGTACTTC. It translates to CSVRQGEWEQYF. The chain recombines TRBV29-1 with TRBJ2-7, with 7 nucleotides matching TRBD1. The CDR3 spans 12 residues. Germline lookup yields CDR1 SQVTM and CDR2 ANQGSEA. The junction had 9 bases not matched to a gene; V was cut back by 6 bases and J by 7 bases.

The chain carries TRBV24-1 and TRBJ2-1; 8 positions agree with TRBD2. CDR3 length equals 15 residues. The germline gives CDR1 KGHDR, CDR2 SFDVKD. V lost 5 bases to trimming and J lost 8 bases; unmatched junction nucleotides: 10. CDR3 amino acids: CATSVGGGGRDEQFF. The CDR3 DNA follows: TGTGCCACCAGTGTGGGAGGCGGGGGGCGCGATGAGCAGTTCTTC.